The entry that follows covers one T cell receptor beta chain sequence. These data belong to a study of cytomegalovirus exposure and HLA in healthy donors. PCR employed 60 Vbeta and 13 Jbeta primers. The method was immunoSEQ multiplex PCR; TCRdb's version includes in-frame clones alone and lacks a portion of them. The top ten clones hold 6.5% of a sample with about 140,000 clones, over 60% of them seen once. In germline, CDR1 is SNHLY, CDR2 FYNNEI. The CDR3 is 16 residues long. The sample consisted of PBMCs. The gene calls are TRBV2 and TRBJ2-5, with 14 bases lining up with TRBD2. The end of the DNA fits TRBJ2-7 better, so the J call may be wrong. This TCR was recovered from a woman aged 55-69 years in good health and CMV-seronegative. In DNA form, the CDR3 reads TGTGCCAGCAGGGCCCTGACTAGCGGGAGGGCCCACGAGCAGTACTTC. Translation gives CASRALTSGRAHEQYF.